This T cell receptor beta chain was found in a study of CD8 T cells in Susac syndrome. Random hexamers served to reverse transcribe about 0.5 to 1 ug RNA. The immunoSEQ assay covered 54 Vbeta and 13 Jbeta segments for CDR3. TCRdb passed the immunoSEQ multiplex PCR reads through MiXCR, listing each CDR3 protein once. This sample has 150,000 to 200,000 distinct CDR3 sequences, with 94% found just once. Control patients had untreated stable or active relapsing-remitting multiple sclerosis by revised McDonald criteria. The sequenced sample consisted of CD4+ T cells from PBMCs. The receptor was derived from a human donor with multiple sclerosis.

The CDR3 DNA follows: TGTGCCAGCAGCTTTCAAGGGGTCGAGCAGTACTTC. Protein product: CASSFQGVEQYF. The V gene is TRBV3-1, the J gene TRBJ2-7; D possibly corresponds to TRBD1 (5 bases). Looked up from germline, CDR1 is LGHDT and CDR2 is YNNKEL (reference sequence). CDR3 size: 12 residues. The ends were cut back, 5 bases at V and 6 bases at J, with 11 bases in the middle.